Each of the 19 T cell receptor beta chains below was sequenced from the same sample in a study of T cell responses to AZD1222 COVID-19 vaccine. Sequencing was performed with immunoSEQ multiplex PCR; in TCRdb, only in-frame clones are kept and a portion is missing. Of more than 15,000 clones listed, about three quarters are singletons. Sequenced here: peripheral blood, sampled 28 days after the second AZD1222 dose. These receptor sequences come from an adult who received the AZD1222 COVID-19 vaccine.

The chain carries TRBV4-3 and TRBJ2-3, with a weak D call TRBD2 (7 bases). CDR3 length: 19 residues. Germline CDR1 reads LGHNA; CDR2 reads YSLEER. V lost 1 base and J 2 bases, leaving 22 bases between the germline ends. CDR3 bases: TGCGCCAGCAGCCAAGTCTCCCCCTCCTACGCGGGGGCCACAGATACGCAGTATTTT. Residues: CASSQVSPSYAGATDTQYF.

The genes are TRBV4-1 and TRBJ2-4; D might be TRBD1 (5 bases). The length of the CDR3 is 16 residues. The germline gives CDR1 MGHRA, CDR2 YSYEKL. V shed 2 bases and J shed 0 bases, with 11 bases lying between them. The CDR3 protein is CASSQIGDLAKNIQYF. The CDR3 coding sequence is TGCGCCAGCAGCCAAATAGGGGATCTAGCCAAAAACATTCAGTACTTC.

This chain connects TRBV5-5 to TRBJ2-5, with D unclear. The germline gives CDR1 SGHKS, CDR2 YYEKEE (reference sequence). CDR3 length: 14 residues. V was trimmed by 0 bases and J by 0 bases, leaving 6 bases between them. The CDR3 here is CASSLVQDQETQYF. DNA of the CDR3: TGTGCCAGCAGCTTGGTCCAGGACCAAGAGACCCAGTACTTC.

The genes are TRBV7-2 and TRBJ2-1; D remains ambiguous. CDR1 SGHTA and CDR2 FQGNSA come from the germline V gene. The CDR3 sequence is 12 residues long. Between the trimmed V and J ends, which lost 3 bases and 7 bases, there was a span of 7 bases. As DNA, the CDR3 is TGTGCCAGCAGCTTCTACGGGAATGAGCAGTTCTTC. This codes for CASSFYGNEQFF.

This clone was counted a few times. The J gene is TRBJ1-3, the V gene TRBV11-2; D gene uncertain. Germline loops: CDR1 SGHAT, CDR2 FQNNGV. The CDR3 is 15 residues long. V lost 1 base and J lost 0, with 7 bases in between. CDR3 protein: CASSLARSSGNTIYF. CDR3 bases: TGTGCCAGCAGCTTAGCAAGGAGCTCTGGAAACACCATATATTTT.

There are a few counts of this clone. This rearrangement joins TRBV2 to TRBJ2-3; possible D gene TRBD2, 5 bases. The CDR3 length is 13 residues. Trimming stripped 9 bases from V and 6 bases from J, with 16 bases between. Germline V gene data show CDR1 as SNHLY and CDR2 as FYNNEI. CDR3 region: CASVESLGDTQYF. Here the CDR3 DNA reads TGTGCCAGTGTGGAATCACTAGGCGATACGCAGTATTTT.

The V gene is TRBV4-2, the J gene TRBJ1-5; D might be TRBD1 (6 bases). The germline CDR1 and CDR2 sequences are LGHNA and YNFKEQ. The ends were cut back, 1 base at V and 2 bases at J, with 9 bases in the middle. The CDR3 is 15 residues long. CDR3 in DNA: TGTGCCAGCAGCCAAGGTCCAGGGGGCAATCAGCCCCAGCATTTT. It yields the protein CASSQGPGGNQPQHF.

CDR3 bases: TGCGCCAGCAGCAATCAGGACGGCGATAATTCACCCCTCCACTTT. Protein sequence: CASSNQDGDNSPLHF. This chain links TRBV4-3 with TRBJ1-6; D uncertain. Trimming pared 5 bases from V and 5 bases from J, leaving 13 bases between. The CDR3 is 15 amino acids. Germline CDR1 is LGHNA and CDR2 is YSLEER.

The chain carries TRBV6-5 and TRBJ1-5; no reliable D call. The germline V gene has CDR1 MNHEY and CDR2 SVGAGI. The V and J ends lost 0 bases and 1 base respectively, with 10 bases between them. This CDR3 is built from 16 residues. The CDR3 is CASSYSVPGSNQPQHF. DNA for the CDR3: TGTGCCAGCAGTTACTCGGTCCCCGGGAGCAATCAGCCCCAGCATTTT.

The chain employs TRBV21-1 and TRBJ2-1; the D call in the table, TRBD1, was not verified against the DNA. TRBV21-1 is a documented pseudogene. The CDR3 runs 15 residues. This CDR3 is CASSPRDRGHNEQFF. CDR3 nucleotide sequence: TGTGCCAGCAGCCCGCGGGACAGGGGGCATAATGAGCAGTTCTTC.

The V call is TRBV9, the J call TRBJ2-3; TRBD1 matches at 7 bases. J lost 1 base, V lost 6 bases, and 5 bases had no gene match. CDR1 SGDLS and CDR2 YYNGEE come from the germline V gene. CDR3 length: 14 amino acids. In DNA form, the CDR3 reads TGTGCCAGCACACTTACAGGGGGCACAGATACGCAGTATTTT. This sequence encodes CASTLTGGTDTQYF.

The chain uses TRBV12-3 or TRBV12-4 and TRBJ1-2; D remains ambiguous. This CDR3 contains 13 residues. V gave up 3 bases and J gave up 0 bases, with 5 bases separating them. The DNA of the CDR3 is TGTGCCAGCAGTTTCGAAGCTAACTATGGCTACACCTTC. This encodes CASSFEANYGYTF.

The chain recombines TRBV6-1 with TRBJ2-7; D is unresolved. CDR1 and CDR2 from the germline V gene are MNHNS and SASEGT. V lost 1 base to trimming and J lost 3 bases, with 4 bases between them. This CDR3 contains 12 residues. The DNA of the CDR3 is TGTGCCAGCAGTGAAGTCGGCTACGAGCAGTACTTC. Amino acids: CASSEVGYEQYF.

There are a few counts of this clone. In DNA, the CDR3 is TGTGCCAGCAGTGAAGGGACCTTCTCTGGAAACACCATATATTTT. It codes for CASSEGTFSGNTIYF. The chain is built from TRBV2 and TRBJ1-3, with D unclear. The CDR3 length is 15 residues. Trimming shortened V by 1 base and J by 0 bases, and 7 bases separated the two germline ends. Germline assignment: CDR1 SNHLY and CDR2 FYNNEI.

V usage is TRBV29-1 and J usage is TRBJ1-6; a weak D match, TRBD1 (6 bases). The V end lost 5 bases, the J end lost 8 bases, and 16 bases lay between the germline ends. Germline V CDR1 and CDR2: SQVTM, ANQGSEA. This CDR3 has 14 amino acids. In nucleotides, the CDR3 is TGCAGCGTTAGTGGGACACTAGGTGATTCACCCCTCCACTTT. This gives the protein CSVSGTLGDSPLHF.

This chain connects TRBV7-2 to TRBJ2-3, with a possible D match to TRBD2 (6 bases). Germline V gene data show CDR1 as SGHTA and CDR2 as FQGNSA. The CDR3 has 16 amino acids. V gave up 1 base and J gave up 5 bases, with 16 bases separating them. The CDR3 nucleotides are TGTGCCAGCAGCTTAGAGGCAGTAGCGGCGGTAGATACGCAGTATTTT. Amino acid sequence: CASSLEAVAAVDTQYF.

This chain links TRBV5-5 with TRBJ2-7; TRBD2 aligns across 8 bases. The CDR3 spans 14 residues. Germline CDR1 reads SGHKS; CDR2 reads YYEKEE (reference sequence). Germline trimming cut 0 bases from V and 2 bases from J; bases unmatched to any gene: 1. In DNA form, the CDR3 reads TGTGCCAGCAGCTTGGCCGGGGGGGCCTACGAGCAGTACTTC. Residues: CASSLAGGAYEQYF.

The V call is TRBV5-5, the J call TRBJ1-6; 8 bases align to TRBD1. V lost 4 bases to trimming and J lost 4 bases; unmatched junction nucleotides: 13. CDR3 length: 18 residues. From germline, CDR1 is SGHKS and CDR2 YYEKEE (reference sequence). The CDR3 loop is CASSQGQAIGGYNSPLHF. CDR3 nucleotide sequence: TGTGCCAGCAGCCAGGGACAGGCCATTGGGGGATATAATTCACCCCTCCACTTT. Full variable domain (outside the CDR3, taken from reference TRBV5-5 and TRBJ1-6): DAGVTQSPTHLIKTRGQQVTLRCSPISGHKSVSWYQQVLGQGPQFIFQYYEKEERGRGNFPDRFSARQFPNYSSELNVNALLLGDSALYLCASSQGQAIGGYNSPLHFGNGTRLTVT.

This rearrangement joins TRBV11-3 to TRBJ1-1; D remains unclear. CDR3 length: 13 residues. Germline V CDR1 and CDR2: SGHNT, YENEEA. V was clipped by 2 bases and J by 1 base, with 5 bases between them. The DNA for the CDR3 is TGTGCCAGCAGCTTAAACTGGAACACTGAAGCTTTCTTT. Translating gives CASSLNWNTEAFF.